This T cell receptor beta chain comes out of a study of blood T cell repertoires in COVID-19. The V end lost 6 bases, the J end lost 12 bases, and 12 bases lay between the germline ends. The CDR3 spans 10 residues. The V gene's germline CDR1 is GTSNPN and CDR2 SVGIG (reference sequence). In the study's own analysis: Cell counts per sample came from amplifying reference gene primers. Only in-frame clones appear in the TCRdb table, and some are missing; sequencing was by immunoSEQ multiplex PCR. V and J calls and clone size are given by that table; D and trimming were obtained from the DNA. The sample lists hundreds of thousands of clones, 65% to 85% occurring once.

The TCR comes from an elderly man with acute or convalescent COVID-19. The sample comprised peripheral blood. The genes are TRBV30 and TRBJ1-3; possibly TRBD1 for D (5 bases). The CDR3 nucleotides read TGTGCCTGCGGGCGACAGTTCATATATTTT. As protein: CACGRQFIYF. Supplemented by reference TRBV30 and TRBJ1-3, the full variable domain reads SQTIHQWPATLVQPVGSPLSLECTVEGTSNPNLYWYRQAAGRGLQLLFYSVGIGQISSEVPQNLSASRPQDRQFILSSKKLLLSDSGFYLCACGRQFIYFGEGSWLTVV.